This TCR beta chain was sequenced during a study of blood T cell repertoires in COVID-19. Authors' data handling: Reference gene primer amplification yielded estimated nucleated cell counts. Method: immunoSEQ multiplex PCR; TCRdb's copy keeps in-frame clones and lacks some. V and J calls and clone size are copied from that table; D and trimming were computed from the DNA. The sample includes under 250,000 clones, over 75% of them seen just once. The sample was PBMCs or T cells enriched from blood (not recorded which). The receptor was derived from a man aged 25 to 45 with acute COVID-19.

The CDR3 DNA reads as TGTGCCAGTAGTACCGGGACAGGGGGCCTTCTGGGCAATCAGCCCCAGCATTTT. This sequence encodes CASSTGTGGLLGNQPQHF. The rearrangement links TRBV19 to TRBJ1-5, with 12 bases matching TRBD1. There are 18 residues in the CDR3. The ends lost 4 bases at V and 2 bases at J; junction bases unmatched: 9. Germline V gene sequence: CDR1 LNHDA, CDR2 SQIVND (reference sequence).